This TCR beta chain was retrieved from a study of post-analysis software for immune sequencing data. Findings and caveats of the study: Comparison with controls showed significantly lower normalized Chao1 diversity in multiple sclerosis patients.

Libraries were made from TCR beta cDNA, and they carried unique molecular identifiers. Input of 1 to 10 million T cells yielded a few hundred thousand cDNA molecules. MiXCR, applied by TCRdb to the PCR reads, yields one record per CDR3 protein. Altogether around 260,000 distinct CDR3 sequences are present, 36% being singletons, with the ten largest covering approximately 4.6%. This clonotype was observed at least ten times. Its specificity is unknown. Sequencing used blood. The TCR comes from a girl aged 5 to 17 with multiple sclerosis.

The CDR3 DNA reads as TGCAGTGCGGACGAGACAGGGGGTACGCAGTATTTT. Its protein product is CSADETGGTQYF. The chain has TRBV20-1 and TRBJ2-3, with 9 positions matching TRBD1. Trimming at V came to 6 bases and at J to 8 bases, leaving 6 bases not matched to a gene. The CDR3 contains 12 residues. Germline V gene lookup returns CDR1 DFQATT and CDR2 SNEGSKA (reference sequence).